This T cell receptor (beta chain) derives from a study of blood T cell repertoires in COVID-19. Study-wide context: There were acute and convalescent COVID-19 samples, and they came from the United States, Italy and Spain.

The repertoire was sequenced with immunoSEQ multiplex PCR; TCRdb's copy has only in-frame clones and lacks some. The table lists around 270,000 clones, 80% to 90% of them singletons. Germline CDR1 is SNHLY and CDR2 is FYNNEI. The CDR3 covers 14 residues. The V and J ends lost 6 bases and 9 bases, in that order; junction bases with no gene match: 6. The TCR was taken from a man in his forties with acute or convalescent COVID-19. Sequences were obtained from peripheral blood. The chain couples TRBV2 to TRBJ2-3; TRBD2 matches 13 bases. The CDR3 spells CASSSGLAGRTQYF. The DNA of the CDR3 is TGTGCCAGCAGCTCGGGACTAGCGGGACGAACGCAGTATTTT. Full variable domain (rest looked up from reference TRBV2 and TRBJ2-3): EPEVTQTPSHQVTQMGQEVILRCVPISNHLYFYWYRQILGQKVEFLVSFYNNEISEKSEIFDDQFSVERPDGSNFTLKIRSTKLEDSAMYFCASSSGLAGRTQYFGPGTRLTVL.